The entry that follows covers one T cell receptor beta chain sequence. Drawing of blood for sampling happened at baseline, at cycle 4 day 1, and at cycle 7 day 1. Some clones are missing from TCRdb's copy, which holds only in-frame ones; the method was immunoSEQ multiplex PCR. Of around 46,000 clones in the sample, 77% were seen once. These data come from a study of OX40 agonist ivuxolimab in advanced cancers. CDR1 and CDR2 from the germline V gene are SQVTM and ANQGSEA. Trimming pared 6 bases from V and 5 bases from J, leaving 10 bases between. The CDR3 has 12 residues. The chain carries TRBV29-1 and TRBJ1-4; D is possibly TRBD1 (5 bases). This TCR was recovered from an adult with an advanced solid tumor such as melanoma, head and neck, liver or kidney cancer. The sample in question was CD4+ or CD8+ T cells sorted from blood, obtained in a trial of the OX40 agonist ivuxolimab. The CDR3 DNA sequence: TGCAGCGTGGGACGGACGAATGAAAAACTGTTTTTT. Translated: CSVGRTNEKLFF.